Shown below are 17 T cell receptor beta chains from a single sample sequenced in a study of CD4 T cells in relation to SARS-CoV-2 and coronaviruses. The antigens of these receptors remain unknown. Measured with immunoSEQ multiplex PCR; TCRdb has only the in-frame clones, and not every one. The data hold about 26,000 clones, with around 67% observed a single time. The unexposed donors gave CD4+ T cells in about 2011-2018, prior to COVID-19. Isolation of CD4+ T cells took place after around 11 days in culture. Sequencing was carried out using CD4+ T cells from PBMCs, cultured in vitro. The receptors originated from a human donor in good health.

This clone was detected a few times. The CDR3, as DNA: TGTGCCAGCAGTGACGGGGTCGGCTACACCTTC. Residues: CASSDGVGYTF. The chain employs TRBV2 and TRBJ1-2; D gene unclear. The CDR3 runs 11 residues. V was shortened by 3 bases and J by 8 bases, with 7 bases between the two germline ends. Germline V lookup: CDR1 SNHLY, CDR2 FYNNEI.

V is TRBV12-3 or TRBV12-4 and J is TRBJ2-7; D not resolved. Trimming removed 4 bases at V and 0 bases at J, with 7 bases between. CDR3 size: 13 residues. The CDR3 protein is CASSSSSSYEQYF. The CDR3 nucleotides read TGTGCCAGCAGTTCCTCGAGCTCCTACGAGCAGTACTTC.

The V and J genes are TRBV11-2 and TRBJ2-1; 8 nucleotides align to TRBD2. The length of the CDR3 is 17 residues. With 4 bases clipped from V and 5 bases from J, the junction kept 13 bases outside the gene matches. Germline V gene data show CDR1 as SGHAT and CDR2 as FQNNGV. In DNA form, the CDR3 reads TGTGCCAGCAGCTCATTCAGGACTAGCCTTGATCACAATGAGCAGTTCTTC. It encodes CASSSFRTSLDHNEQFF.

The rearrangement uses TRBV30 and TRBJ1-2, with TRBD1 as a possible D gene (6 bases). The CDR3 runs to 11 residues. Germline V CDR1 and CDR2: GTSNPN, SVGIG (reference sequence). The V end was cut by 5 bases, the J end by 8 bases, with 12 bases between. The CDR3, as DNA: TGTGCCTGGTCACAGGGTACGGGCTACACCTTC. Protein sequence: CAWSQGTGYTF.

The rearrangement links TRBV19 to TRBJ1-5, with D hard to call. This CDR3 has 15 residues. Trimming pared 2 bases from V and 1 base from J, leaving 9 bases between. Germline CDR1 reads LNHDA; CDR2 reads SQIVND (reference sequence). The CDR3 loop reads CASSISGRSNQPQHF. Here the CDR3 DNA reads TGTGCCAGTAGTATATCAGGCCGGAGCAATCAGCCCCAGCATTTT.

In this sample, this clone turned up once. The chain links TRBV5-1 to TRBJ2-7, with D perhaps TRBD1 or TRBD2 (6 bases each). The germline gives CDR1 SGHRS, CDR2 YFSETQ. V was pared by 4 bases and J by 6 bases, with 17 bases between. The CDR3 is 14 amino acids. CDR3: CASSPRDGGGEQYF. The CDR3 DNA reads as TGCGCCAGCAGCCCCCGGGACGGAGGGGGCGAGCAGTACTTC. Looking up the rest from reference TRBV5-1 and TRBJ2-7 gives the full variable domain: KAGVTQTPRYLIKTRGQQVTLSCSPISGHRSVSWYQQTPGQGLQFLFEYFSETQRNKGNFPGRFSGRQFSNSRSEMNVSTLELGDSALYLCASSPRDGGGEQYFGPGTRLTVT.

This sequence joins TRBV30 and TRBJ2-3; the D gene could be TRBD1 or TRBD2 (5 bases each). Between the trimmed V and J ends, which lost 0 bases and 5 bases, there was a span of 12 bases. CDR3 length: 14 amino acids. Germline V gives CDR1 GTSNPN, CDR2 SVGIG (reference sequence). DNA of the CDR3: TGTGCCTGGAGTGTACTCGGGGCGGGAGATACGCAGTATTTT. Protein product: CAWSVLGAGDTQYF. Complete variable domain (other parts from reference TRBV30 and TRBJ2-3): SQTIHQWPATLVQPVGSPLSLECTVEGTSNPNLYWYRQAAGRGLQLLFYSVGIGQISSEVPQNLSASRPQDRQFILSSKKLLLSDSGFYLCAWSVLGAGDTQYFGPGTRLTVL.

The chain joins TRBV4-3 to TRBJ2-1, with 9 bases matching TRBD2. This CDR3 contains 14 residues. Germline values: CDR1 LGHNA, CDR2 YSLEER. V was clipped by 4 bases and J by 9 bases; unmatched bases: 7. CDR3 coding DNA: TGCGCCAGCAGCCTCTTAGCGGGAGCCGCTGAGCAGTTCTTC. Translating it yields CASSLLAGAAEQFF.

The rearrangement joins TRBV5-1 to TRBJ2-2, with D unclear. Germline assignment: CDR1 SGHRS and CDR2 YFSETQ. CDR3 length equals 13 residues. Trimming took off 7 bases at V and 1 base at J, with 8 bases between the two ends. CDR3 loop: CASLNMNTGELFF. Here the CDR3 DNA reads TGCGCCAGCTTGAATATGAACACCGGGGAGCTGTTTTTT.

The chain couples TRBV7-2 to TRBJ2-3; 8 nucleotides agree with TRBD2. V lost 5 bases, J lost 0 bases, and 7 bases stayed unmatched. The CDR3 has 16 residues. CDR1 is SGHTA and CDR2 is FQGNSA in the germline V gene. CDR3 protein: CASSPRVAGSTDTQYF. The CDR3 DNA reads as TGTGCCAGCAGCCCGCGGGTAGCGGGGAGCACAGATACGCAGTATTTT.

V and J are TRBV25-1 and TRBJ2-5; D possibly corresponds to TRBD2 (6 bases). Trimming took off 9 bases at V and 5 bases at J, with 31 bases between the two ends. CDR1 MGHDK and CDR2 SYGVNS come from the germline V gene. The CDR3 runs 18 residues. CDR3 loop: CASSEIGTPLFYRETQYF. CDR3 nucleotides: TGTGCCAGTTCGGAGATCGGGACTCCCCTTTTTTATAGGGAGACCCAGTACTTC.

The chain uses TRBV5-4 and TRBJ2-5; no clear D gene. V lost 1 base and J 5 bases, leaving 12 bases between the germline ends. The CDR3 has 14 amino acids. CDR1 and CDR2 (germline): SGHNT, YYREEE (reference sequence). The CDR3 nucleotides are TGTGCCAGCAGCTTGCGGGCGGAAGGGGAGACCCAGTACTTC. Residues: CASSLRAEGETQYF. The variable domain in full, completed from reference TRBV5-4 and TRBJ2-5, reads ETGVTQSPTHLIKTRGQQVTLRCSSQSGHNTVSWYQQALGQGPQFIFQYYREEENGRGNFPPRFSGLQFPNYSSELNVNALELDDSALYLCASSLRAEGETQYFGPGTRLLVL.

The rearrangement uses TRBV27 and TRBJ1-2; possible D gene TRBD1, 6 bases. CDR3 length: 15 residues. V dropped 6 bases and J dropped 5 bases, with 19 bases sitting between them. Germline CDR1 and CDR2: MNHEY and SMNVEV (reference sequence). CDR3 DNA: TGTGCCAGCAGCGAGTCTGTGGGGGGGCGTTATGGCTACACCTTC. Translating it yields CASSESVGGRYGYTF.

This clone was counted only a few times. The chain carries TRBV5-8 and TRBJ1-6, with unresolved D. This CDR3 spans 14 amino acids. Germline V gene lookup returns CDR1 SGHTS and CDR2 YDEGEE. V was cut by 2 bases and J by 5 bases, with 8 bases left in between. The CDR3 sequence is CASSFAAHNSPLHF. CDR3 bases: TGTGCCAGCAGCTTTGCAGCCCATAATTCACCCCTCCACTTT. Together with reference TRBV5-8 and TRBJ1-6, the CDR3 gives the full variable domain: EAGVTQSPTHLIKTRGQQATLRCSPISGHTSVYWYQQALGLGLQFLLWYDEGEERNRGNFPPRFSGRQFPNYSSELNVNALELEDSALYLCASSFAAHNSPLHFGNGTRLTVT.

Here the CDR3 DNA reads TGTGCCAGCAGCCAAGTTCTGACGGAAAAGAACACTGAAGCTTTCTTT. This sequence encodes CASSQVLTEKNTEAFF. The rearrangement uses TRBV4-2 and TRBJ1-1; D remains unclear. This CDR3 has 16 amino acids. V shed 1 base and J shed 1 base, with 13 bases lying between them. From germline, CDR1 is LGHNA and CDR2 YNFKEQ.

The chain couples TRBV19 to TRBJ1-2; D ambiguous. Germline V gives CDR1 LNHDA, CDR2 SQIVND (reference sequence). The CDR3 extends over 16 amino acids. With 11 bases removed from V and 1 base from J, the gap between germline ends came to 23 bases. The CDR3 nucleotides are TGTGCCGTAAGAAGGGCAGAATCTTCTGTTAACTATGGCTACACCTTC. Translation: CAVRRAESSVNYGYTF.

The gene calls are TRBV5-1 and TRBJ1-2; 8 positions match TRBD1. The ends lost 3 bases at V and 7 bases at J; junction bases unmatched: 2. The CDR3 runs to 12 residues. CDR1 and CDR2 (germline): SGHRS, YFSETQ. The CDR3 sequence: CASSSDRVGYTF. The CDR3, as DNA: TGCGCCAGCAGCTCGGACAGGGTTGGCTACACCTTC.